Following are 16 T cell receptor beta chains from one sample sequenced in a study of cytomegalovirus exposure and HLA in healthy donors. Clones were sequenced by immunoSEQ multiplex PCR, and TCRdb holds only the in-frame ones, with some missing. The sample lists about 220,000 clones; about nine tenths were seen once. Sequenced sample: PBMCs. The receptor source for this set is a woman between 18 and 29 years old in good health and CMV-seronegative.

The V and J genes are TRBV18 and TRBJ1-1; the D gene is possibly TRBD1 (6 bases). This CDR3 is 14 amino acids long. The germline CDR1 and CDR2 sequences are KGHSH and LQKENI. V was cut by 5 bases and J by 1 base, with 11 bases left in between. CDR3 protein: CASSFRDKNTEAFF. Written as DNA, the CDR3 is TGTGCCAGCTCATTCCGGGACAAGAACACTGAAGCTTTCTTT.

The chain couples TRBV11-3 to TRBJ2-1; D is possibly TRBD2 (6 bases). CDR3 size: 15 residues. V was pared by 8 bases and J by 1 base, with 15 bases between. Germline CDR1 is SGHNT and CDR2 is YENEEA. CDR3 region: CASCAWGVSYNEQFF. CDR3 in DNA: TGTGCCAGCTGCGCCTGGGGGGTTTCCTACAATGAGCAGTTCTTC.

The chain employs TRBV9 and TRBJ2-7; TRBD1 aligns across 9 bases. Unmatched junction bases numbered 4, after V lost 0 bases and J lost 0 bases. The V gene's germline CDR1 is SGDLS and CDR2 YYNGEE. This CDR3 contains 16 residues. The CDR3 protein is CASSVGGQGFSYEQYF. CDR3 sequence (DNA): TGTGCCAGCAGCGTAGGCGGACAGGGGTTCTCCTACGAGCAGTACTTC.

The V gene is TRBV10-3, the J gene TRBJ1-5; 10 nucleotides line up with TRBD1. The length of the CDR3 is 16 residues. CDR1 is ENHRY and CDR2 is SYGVKD in the germline V gene. Trimming cost V 4 bases and J 1 base; bases outside gene matches: 4. As DNA, the CDR3 is TGTGCCATCAGTGCGGACAGGGGGATCAGCAATCAGCCCCAGCATTTT. Its protein is CAISADRGISNQPQHF.

The genes are TRBV27 and TRBJ1-4; D ambiguous. Trimming stripped 2 bases from V and 3 bases from J, with 10 bases between. Germline-derived CDR1 and CDR2 are MNHEY and SMNVEV (reference sequence). This CDR3 has 15 amino acids. The CDR3 bases are TGTGCCAGCAGTTTAAGGCCCGACTCTAATGAAAAACTGTTTTTT. It translates to CASSLRPDSNEKLFF.

This chain joins TRBV28 and TRBJ2-5; TRBD1 might be the D (6 bases). The V and J ends lost 6 bases and 3 bases respectively, with 20 bases between them. Per the germline V gene, CDR1 is MDHEN and CDR2 is SYDVKM. The CDR3 extends over 16 amino acids. DNA for the CDR3: TGTGCCAGCAGCCCCCACCTTTCACAGGGAAAAGAGACCCAGTACTTC. It specifies CASSPHLSQGKETQYF.

V gene TRBV5-1 combines with J gene TRBJ2-7; D may be TRBD1 (5 bases). Deletions cut 6 bases from V and 3 bases from J, with 10 bases between. The CDR3 sequence is 12 residues long. Germline V CDR1 and CDR2: SGHRS, YFSETQ. The CDR3 sequence: CASKGQVYEQYF. The CDR3 DNA reads TGCGCCAGCAAAGGACAAGTCTACGAGCAGTACTTC.

The rearrangement joins TRBV7-9 to TRBJ2-5; 7 nucleotides match TRBD2. Germline V gene lookup returns CDR1 SEHNR and CDR2 FQNEAQ (reference sequence). V was clipped by 3 bases and J by 5 bases; unmatched bases: 6. CDR3 length: 14 amino acids. CDR3: CASSLAGAPETQYF. The CDR3, as DNA: TGTGCCAGCAGCTTGGCGGGAGCACCGGAGACCCAGTACTTC. The full variable domain, in which reference TRBV7-9 and TRBJ2-5 provide the parts outside the CDR3, is DTGVSQNPRHKITKRGQNVTFRCDPISEHNRLYWYRQTLGQGPEFLTYFQNEAQLEKSRLLSDRFSAERPKGSFSTLEIQRTEQGDSAMYLCASSLAGAPETQYFGPGTRLLVL.

Here the CDR3 reads CATSRTGLEAFF. The CDR3 DNA reads TGTGCCACCAGCAGGACAGGCCTTGAAGCTTTCTTT. The chain has TRBV15 and TRBJ1-1, with a weak D call TRBD1 (6 bases). Germline loops: CDR1 LNHNV, CDR2 YYDKDF (reference sequence). The germline V and J ends were trimmed by 3 bases and 7 bases, with 9 bases remaining between them. The CDR3 totals 12 residues.

This clone was recorded once. The chain has TRBV9 and TRBJ2-7, with a tentative D call TRBD2 (6 bases). Trimming took off 7 bases at V and 3 bases at J, with 14 bases between the two ends. The CDR3 contains 13 residues. Germline assignment: CDR1 SGDLS and CDR2 YYNGEE. The CDR3 sequence: CASSRRGGYEQYF. CDR3 nucleotide sequence: TGTGCCAGCTCCCGTAGGGGAGGCTACGAGCAGTACTTC.

This clone was detected once. The chain carries TRBV5-5 and TRBJ1-4; tentatively, D is TRBD1 (5 bases). The V end lost 4 bases, the J end lost 4 bases, and 14 bases lay between the germline ends. The CDR3 runs to 15 residues. Germline loops: CDR1 SGHKS, CDR2 YYEKEE (reference sequence). CDR3 protein: CASSILWGGNEKLFF. Written as DNA, the CDR3 is TGTGCCAGCAGCATTTTGTGGGGGGGTAATGAAAAACTGTTTTTT.

The V call is TRBV19, the J call TRBJ1-1; D may be TRBD1 (5 bases). The CDR3 has 16 residues. Trimming pared 5 bases from V and 5 bases from J, leaving 21 bases between. Germline V gene sequence: CDR1 LNHDA, CDR2 SQIVND (reference sequence). CDR3 sequence reads: CASSDPIRQGRTEAFF. CDR3 in DNA: TGTGCCAGTAGTGACCCCATAAGGCAGGGAAGGACTGAAGCTTTCTTT.

The J gene is TRBJ2-3, the V gene TRBV2; tentative D call: TRBD2 (6 bases). The V gene's germline CDR1 is SNHLY and CDR2 FYNNEI. The CDR3 runs 16 residues. V gave up 6 bases and J gave up 6 bases, with 22 bases separating them. The CDR3 loop is CASSDPSREPRDTQYF. The CDR3 DNA is TGTGCCAGCAGCGACCCATCCCGGGAGCCGAGGGATACGCAGTATTTT.

The chain carries TRBV5-1 and TRBJ2-3, with 10 nucleotides matching TRBD2. Trimming took 6 bases from V and 0 from J; bases not matched to a gene: 10. Germline assignment: CDR1 SGHRS and CDR2 YFSETQ. The CDR3 runs 17 residues. CDR3 sequence reads: CASTQASGRTSTDTQYF. CDR3 DNA: TGCGCCAGCACTCAGGCTAGCGGGAGAACTAGCACAGATACGCAGTATTTT.

CDR3 DNA: TGTGCCAGCGGACTCGGAGTCGCAGGAGAGACCCAGTACTTC. Its translation: CASGLGVAGETQYF. The chain is built from TRBV6-1 and TRBJ2-5, with D perhaps TRBD2 (5 bases). The V end lost 8 bases, the J end lost 4 bases, and 17 bases lay between the germline ends. The CDR3 consists of 14 residues. Germline loops: CDR1 MNHNS, CDR2 SASEGT.

This chain connects TRBV19 to TRBJ1-4; 8 bases match TRBD1. Germline-derived CDR1 and CDR2 are LNHDA and SQIVND (reference sequence). The junction had 13 bases not matched to a gene; V was cut back by 6 bases and J by 10 bases. CDR3 length: 15 amino acids. CDR3: CASRASGTGPRKLFF. CDR3 DNA: TGTGCCAGTAGGGCCTCCGGGACAGGTCCCCGAAAACTGTTTTTT.